This record looks at one TCR beta chain sequence and its context. Antigen: not known. V lost 2 bases and J lost 5; bases outside the gene matches: 8. From germline, CDR1 is SGDLS and CDR2 YYNGEE. The CDR3 covers 15 residues. Data came from immunoSEQ multiplex PCR; TCRdb stores just in-frame clones and leaves some out. This table has a few million clones, 85% to 95% appearing once. The record originates from a study of shared clonotypes between healthy human individuals. About the research overall: The people who gave samples were a couple of women and a few men aged 18 to 49.

General study findings and limits: A few donors held approximately 4.5% of naive CD4 clonotypes in common.

Healthy HIV-negative adults with no recent acute infections or vaccinations were recruited as donors. This clonotype originated in a man between 18 and 35 years old in good health. Some clones in this sample may be carry-over from other donors' samples. The chain joins TRBV9 to TRBJ1-1; TRBD1 matches 8 bases. The sequenced sample was naive CD4+ T cells from PBMCs. As to subset: CD45RA+ positively selected. CDR3 in amino acids: CASSVAPQGATEAFF. The CDR3 region has the DNA TGTGCCAGCAGCGTGGCCCCCCAGGGGGCAACTGAAGCTTTCTTT.